This record looks at one T cell receptor beta chain sequence and its context. The data are from a study of beta chain features in type 1 diabetes. The CDR3 totals 13 residues. Germline V gives CDR1 SGDLS, CDR2 YYNGEE. V lost 0 bases to trimming and J lost 9 bases, with 10 bases between them. As every portion of the isolated RNA was reverse transcribed, the sequencing read expressed TCRB transcripts. Using immunoSEQ multiplex PCR, the repertoire was profiled, and TCRdb retains in-frame clones only, with some absent. The sample has about 360,000 clones; roughly an eighth are singletons. The V and J genes are TRBV9 and TRBJ2-1; D not resolved. This clonotype originated in a man in his late teens or twenties in good health. Sequencing used naive CD4+ T cells from blood. The CDR3 is CASSVGLRGEQFF. Here the CDR3 DNA reads TGTGCCAGCAGCGTAGGGCTAAGAGGTGAGCAGTTCTTC.